The text below deals with one T cell receptor beta chain. The sample originates from a study of blood T cell repertoires in COVID-19. Study as a whole: COVID-19 samples from acute and convalescent phases originated in the United States, Italy and Spain. T cells, B-cell-depleted T cells, or PBMCs provided the cDNA or gDNA that served as material.

The germline V gene encodes CDR1 SQVTM and CDR2 ANQGSEA. The CDR3 length is 13 residues. The V segment lost 5 bases and the J segment 4 bases; nucleotides outside the gene matches: 1. Profiling relied on immunoSEQ multiplex PCR, and the TCRdb table lists in-frame clones only, not all of them. The data hold approximately 180,000 clones, with approximately 85% observed a single time. The chain is built from TRBV29-1 and TRBJ2-1; 11 nucleotides align to TRBD2. Material: peripheral blood. The receptor's source is a human donor with active or convalescent COVID-19. The donor label of this sample is uncertain. The CDR3 DNA reads as TGCAGCGTTAGACTAGCGGGGTACAATGAGCAGTTCTTC. It specifies CSVRLAGYNEQFF.